The 28 T cell receptor beta chains below were found in one sample sequenced in a study of shared clonotypes between healthy human individuals. The table came from immunoSEQ multiplex PCR; TCRdb's copy has only in-frame clones and leaves some out. The sample yields some 2,500,000 clones, 80% to 95% seen once. Sequencing input: naive CD4+ T cells from PBMCs. The subset is: CD45RA+ positively selected. The receptors derive from a man aged 18 to 30 in good health. Some clones in this sample may be carry-over from other donors' samples.

The chain recombines TRBV7-3 with TRBJ2-3; 8 nucleotides line up with TRBD2. Germline CDR1 is SGHTA and CDR2 is FQGTGA. Trimming at V came to 5 bases and at J to 1 base, leaving 8 bases not matched to a gene. This CDR3 has 16 residues. The CDR3 sequence is CASSLRASGRTDTQYF. For the CDR3, the DNA is TGTGCCAGCAGCCTGCGGGCTAGCGGGCGCACAGATACGCAGTATTTT.

The rearrangement joins TRBV29-1 to TRBJ1-2, with 9 bases lining up with TRBD1. The germline V gene has CDR1 SQVTM and CDR2 ANQGSEA. Germline trimming cut 3 bases from V and 0 bases from J; bases unmatched to any gene: 5. CDR3 length equals 15 residues. For the CDR3, the DNA is TGCAGCGTTGACCCTAACAGGGGGCCTAACTATGGCTACACCTTC. It translates to CSVDPNRGPNYGYTF.

The rearrangement links TRBV6-5 to TRBJ2-5; no definite D call. CDR1 and CDR2 from the germline V gene are MNHEY and SVGAGI. The V end lost 3 bases, the J end lost 5 bases, and 19 bases lay between the germline ends. This CDR3 contains 16 residues. The CDR3 DNA reads TGTGCCAGCAGTTATTGGGCAGCATCTCCCACGGAGACCCAGTACTTC. Translating gives CASSYWAASPTETQYF.

With respect to this clone: The same CDR3 can be traced to other DNA sequences in this sample. This rearrangement joins TRBV4-3 to TRBJ2-3; a weak D match, TRBD2 (6 bases). V was shortened by 0 bases and J by 3 bases, with 7 bases between the two germline ends. Germline assignment: CDR1 LGHNA and CDR2 YSLEER. The CDR3 consists of 14 residues. CDR3 DNA sequence: TGCGCCAGCAGCCAAGACCGGGGGACAGATACGCAGTATTTT. It encodes CASSQDRGTDTQYF.

V usage is TRBV5-3 and J usage is TRBJ2-7; 8 bases align to TRBD1. TRBV5-3 is classed as an ORF, of uncertain function. Unmatched junction bases numbered 20, after V lost 3 bases and J lost 0 bases. This CDR3 spans 20 amino acids. In nucleotides, the CDR3 is TGTGCCAGAAGCTCCACCCGGACAGGGAACCCTCAAAAGAGCTCCTACGAGCAGTACTTC. Translation gives CARSSTRTGNPQKSSYEQYF.

Comments on this clone: The same CDR3 arises from other DNA sequences in this sample as well. The rearrangement uses TRBV29-1 and TRBJ2-7; 14 nucleotides agree with TRBD2. The CDR3 runs to 13 residues. CDR1 is SQVTM and CDR2 is ANQGSEA in the germline V gene. The V segment lost 7 bases and the J segment 4 bases; nucleotides outside the gene matches: 3. The DNA for the CDR3 is TGCAGCGCTGGGACTAGCGGGAGTTACGAGCAGTACTTC. It codes for CSAGTSGSYEQYF.

The V and J genes are TRBV6-1 and TRBJ2-7, with 12 bases that match TRBD2. This CDR3 has 17 amino acids. V trimming: 1 base; J trimming: 5 bases; junction bases outside the gene matches: 9. Germline lookup yields CDR1 MNHNS and CDR2 SASEGT. CDR3 bases: TGTGCCAGCAGTGAAGGGCTAGCGGGAGGGGTTTCGGACGAGCAGTACTTC. Amino acid sequence: CASSEGLAGGVSDEQYF.

In this sample, this clone turned up a few times. The sample carries other DNA sequences with the same CDR3. This chain links TRBV19 with TRBJ2-7, with D possibly being TRBD1 (6 bases). This CDR3 is built from 13 residues. Germline CDR1 and CDR2: LNHDA and SQIVND (reference sequence). V was clipped by 4 bases and J by 5 bases, with 12 bases between them. CDR3 amino acids: CASSTSRGNEQYF. The CDR3 DNA reads TGTGCCAGTAGTACTAGCAGGGGCAACGAGCAGTACTTC. Using reference TRBV19 and TRBJ2-7 for the parts outside the CDR3, the full variable domain is DGGITQSPKYLFRKEGQNVTLSCEQNLNHDAMYWYRQDPGQGLRLIYYSQIVNDFQKGDIAEGYSVSREKKESFPLTVTSAQKNPTAFYLCASSTSRGNEQYFGPGTRLTVT.

This chain uses TRBV28 with TRBJ1-1, with TRBD1 matching over 12 bases. Trimming at V came to 5 bases and at J to 0 bases, leaving 10 bases not matched to a gene. CDR3 size: 18 residues. Germline loops: CDR1 MDHEN, CDR2 SYDVKM. The CDR3 sequence: CASSLLPGQGAMNTEAFF. The CDR3, as DNA: TGTGCCAGCAGTCTACTCCCGGGACAGGGGGCCATGAACACTGAAGCTTTCTTT.

This clone was picked up one time. The J gene is TRBJ2-7, the V gene TRBV28; tentatively, D is TRBD1 or TRBD2 (7 bases each). Per germline, CDR1 MDHEN and CDR2 SYDVKM. This CDR3 comprises 14 residues. The germline V and J ends were trimmed by 5 bases and 6 bases, with 17 bases remaining between them. CDR3: CASSKAGRGREQYF. In nucleotides, the CDR3 is TGTGCCAGCAGTAAAGCGGGAAGGGGGCGCGAGCAGTACTTC.

The rearrangement uses TRBV28 and TRBJ2-7; D unclear. The ends were cut back, 3 bases at V and 7 bases at J, with 10 bases in the middle. Germline-derived CDR1 and CDR2 are MDHEN and SYDVKM. CDR3 length: 12 residues. CDR3: CASSFDLGEQYF. As DNA, the CDR3 is TGTGCCAGCAGTTTTGACTTGGGGGAGCAGTACTTC.

This clone occurred a few times. This sequence joins TRBV5-1 and TRBJ1-1, with 7 nucleotides matching TRBD1. This CDR3 comprises 15 residues. V shed 0 bases and J 2 bases; nucleotides not matched to a gene: 4. CDR1 and CDR2 (germline): SGHRS, YFSETQ. This chain's CDR3 is CASSLGGTDNTEAFF. The CDR3 DNA follows: TGCGCCAGCAGCTTGGGCGGGACAGATAACACTGAAGCTTTCTTT.

This clone was seen a single time. The rearrangement links TRBV5-1 to TRBJ2-3, with 11 bases that match TRBD1. CDR3 size: 17 residues. The J segment lost 6 bases and the V segment lost 3 bases, leaving 12 bases of the junction unmatched. Germline V gives CDR1 SGHRS, CDR2 YFSETQ. CDR3 DNA sequence: TGCGCCAGCAGCTCCACCGGGACAGGGGGTGGGGCGGATACGCAGTATTTT. This codes for CASSSTGTGGGADTQYF. The whole variable domain, remainder taken from reference TRBV5-1 and TRBJ2-3, is KAGVTQTPRYLIKTRGQQVTLSCSPISGHRSVSWYQQTPGQGLQFLFEYFSETQRNKGNFPGRFSGRQFSNSRSEMNVSTLELGDSALYLCASSSTGTGGGADTQYFGPGTRLTVL.

The chain carries TRBV7-2 and TRBJ2-3; 9 bases align to TRBD2. V dropped 1 base and J dropped 0; count of bases not matched to a gene: 8. The CDR3 is 18 amino acids. The germline V gene encodes CDR1 SGHTA and CDR2 FQGNSA. The CDR3: CASSLVASGTPSTDTQYF. CDR3 nucleotide sequence: TGTGCCAGCAGCTTAGTGGCTAGCGGGACCCCAAGCACAGATACGCAGTATTTT.

V is TRBV4-1 and J is TRBJ2-5; D is unclear. The J call may be faulty, since TRBJ2-7 better matches the DNA end. CDR1 is MGHRA and CDR2 is YSYEKL in the germline V gene. This CDR3 region has 15 residues. The CDR3 DNA follows: TGCGCCAGCAGCCAAGGGTGGCTGGGGTCCAACGAGCAGTACTTC. Its translation is CASSQGWLGSNEQYF.

With respect to this clone: The sample has other DNA sequences that encode this CDR3 too. The chain combines TRBV19 with TRBJ2-7; 8 bases are shared with TRBD1. This CDR3 is built from 13 residues. Per germline, CDR1 LNHDA and CDR2 SQIVND (reference sequence). V shed 6 bases, J shed 3 bases, and the junction held 4 bases outside the gene matches. The CDR3 DNA reads as TGTGCCAGTAGCGGACAGGGTAGCTACGAGCAGTACTTC. Amino acid sequence: CASSGQGSYEQYF. Filled out from reference TRBV19 and TRBJ2-7, the complete variable domain reads DGGITQSPKYLFRKEGQNVTLSCEQNLNHDAMYWYRQDPGQGLRLIYYSQIVNDFQKGDIAEGYSVSREKKESFPLTVTSAQKNPTAFYLCASSGQGSYEQYFGPGTRLTVT.

The V call is TRBV19, the J call TRBJ2-7; TRBD1 might be the D (5 bases). The ends were cut back, 5 bases at V and 4 bases at J, with 9 bases in the middle. Germline CDR1 and CDR2: LNHDA and SQIVND (reference sequence). The CDR3 runs 12 residues. The CDR3 is CASSDREYEQYF. CDR3 coding DNA: TGTGCCAGTAGTGACAGAGAATACGAGCAGTACTTC.

The gene calls are TRBV18 and TRBJ1-3; D gene unclear. The CDR3 loop spans 14 amino acids. Deletions cut 3 bases from V and 3 bases from J, with 9 bases between. Germline CDR1 KGHSH, CDR2 LQKENI. In DNA form, the CDR3 reads TGTGCCAGCTCACCGAATGGGATTGGAAACACCATATATTTT. Translated: CASSPNGIGNTIYF.

The rearrangement uses TRBV5-1 and TRBJ2-2; TRBD2 matches at 7 bases. From germline, CDR1 is SGHRS and CDR2 YFSETQ. The V segment lost 8 bases and the J segment 3 bases; nucleotides outside the gene matches: 10. This CDR3 contains 15 residues. CDR3 sequence reads: CASRQRAGDTGELFF. In DNA, the CDR3 is TGCGCCAGTCGACAAAGGGCGGGAGACACCGGGGAGCTGTTTTTT.

The rearrangement uses TRBV5-1 and TRBJ1-4; D gene ambiguous. The CDR3 loop spans 14 amino acids. The V and J ends lost 1 base and 4 bases respectively, with 8 bases between them. From germline, CDR1 is SGHRS and CDR2 YFSETQ. CDR3 amino acids: CASSLTEINEKLFF. As DNA, the CDR3 is TGCGCCAGCAGCTTGACCGAAATTAATGAAAAACTGTTTTTT.

The chain couples TRBV5-1 to TRBJ2-1, with 7 bases aligning to TRBD1. The V segment lost 4 bases and the J segment 4 bases; nucleotides outside the gene matches: 17. The CDR3 has 18 residues. Germline-derived CDR1 and CDR2 are SGHRS and YFSETQ. The CDR3 loop is CASSTDRGTVEFYNEQFF. The CDR3 DNA follows: TGCGCCAGCAGCACAGATCGAGGGACAGTTGAATTTTACAATGAGCAGTTCTTC.

V usage is TRBV5-5 and J usage is TRBJ1-5; D uncertain. Germline lookup yields CDR1 SGHKS and CDR2 YYEKEE (reference sequence). The ends were cut back, 0 bases at V and 4 bases at J, with 11 bases in the middle. This CDR3 contains 15 residues. The CDR3 protein is CASSLDPRVNQPQHF. Written as DNA, the CDR3 is TGTGCCAGCAGCTTGGACCCCCGTGTAAATCAGCCCCAGCATTTT.

J is TRBJ1-5 and V is TRBV18; TRBD1 might be the D (5 bases). The length of the CDR3 is 15 residues. Trimming pared 6 bases from V and 3 bases from J, leaving 15 bases between. CDR1 and CDR2 from the germline V gene are KGHSH and LQKENI. CDR3 loop: CASSLTVGPNQPQHF. The CDR3 coding sequence is TGTGCCAGCTCGCTGACCGTGGGGCCCAATCAGCCCCAGCATTTT.

The chain has TRBV21-1 and TRBJ1-5; the listed D gene, TRBD1, was not tested against the DNA. TRBV21-1 is a documented pseudogene. The CDR3 is made up of 14 amino acids. The CDR3 nucleotides read TGTGCCAGCAGCAAATCGACAGGGGATCAGCCCCAGCATTTT. Amino acid sequence: CASSKSTGDQPQHF.

The chain links TRBV11-1 to TRBJ2-1; D is possibly TRBD2 (5 bases). The CDR3 totals 13 residues. Germline V gene sequence: CDR1 SGHAT, CDR2 FQDESV (reference sequence). V lost 1 base, J lost 9 bases, and 10 bases lay in between. CDR3 region: CASSLGAGGEQFF. The DNA of the CDR3 is TGTGCCAGCAGCTTAGGTGCGGGCGGTGAGCAGTTCTTC.

The chain uses TRBV7-2 and TRBJ2-2; D possibly corresponds to TRBD1 (5 bases). Per the germline V gene, CDR1 is SGHTA and CDR2 is FQGNSA. V shed 2 bases and J shed 3 bases, with 7 bases lying between them. This CDR3 is 14 amino acids long. The CDR3 DNA reads as TGTGCCAGCAGCTTACTACAGGACACCGGGGAGCTGTTTTTT. Protein product: CASSLLQDTGELFF.

This chain links TRBV28 with TRBJ2-7; no clear D gene. CDR3 size: 15 residues. From germline, CDR1 is MDHEN and CDR2 SYDVKM. Trimming took off 4 bases at V and 3 bases at J, with 16 bases between the two ends. DNA for the CDR3: TGTGCCAGCAGTTCCCATGGTGGAGACCTCTACGAGCAGTACTTC. It yields the protein CASSSHGGDLYEQYF.

This clone appeared once. The V call is TRBV19, the J call TRBJ1-1; D not certain. The CDR3 length is 12 residues. Per germline, CDR1 LNHDA and CDR2 SQIVND (reference sequence). With 7 bases removed from V and 2 bases from J, the gap between germline ends came to 8 bases. The CDR3 sequence: CASMRSNTEAFF. CDR3 nucleotides: TGTGCCAGTATGCGGAGTAACACTGAAGCTTTCTTT. Looking up the rest from reference TRBV19 and TRBJ1-1 gives the full variable domain: DGGITQSPKYLFRKEGQNVTLSCEQNLNHDAMYWYRQDPGQGLRLIYYSQIVNDFQKGDIAEGYSVSREKKESFPLTVTSAQKNPTAFYLCASMRSNTEAFFGQGTRLTVV.